The 5 T cell receptor beta chains below come from one sample, sequenced in a study of early T cells in non-severe SARS-CoV-2 infection. TCRdb re-analysed the 5' RACE reads in MiXCR, keeping a single row per CDR3 protein. This sample has tens of thousands of distinct CDR3 sequences; approximately 10% occur once, and the top ten carry approximately 5%. Specimen: whole blood, collected at baseline. The receptors shown here come from an adult who was a healthcare worker with PCR-confirmed SARS-CoV-2 infection or an uninfected control (not recorded which).

This clonotype was found many times. CDR3 sequence (DNA): TGTGCCAGCAGCCCCCCCAGGGTCTGGGCCTACGAGCAGTACTTC. This sequence encodes CASSPPRVWAYEQYF. The chain has TRBV7-9 and TRBJ2-7, with D perhaps TRBD1 (5 bases). CDR1 is SEHNR, CDR2 FQNEAQ, per germline (reference sequence). CDR3 length: 15 residues. Trimming took off 5 bases at V and 2 bases at J, with 16 bases between the two ends.

Only a few counts were recorded for this clonotype. The chain couples TRBV20-1 to TRBJ2-7, with D tentatively TRBD2 (6 bases). Germline CDR1 reads DFQATT; CDR2 reads SNEGSKA (reference sequence). The CDR3 is made up of 15 amino acids. V was clipped by 0 bases and J by 3 bases, with 15 bases between them. The CDR3 nucleotides are TGCAGTGCTAGAGATCGGCGGAGGGTCAACTACGAGCAGTACTTC. Protein: CSARDRRRVNYEQYF.

J is TRBJ2-7 and V is TRBV4-1; D unclear. This CDR3 comprises 13 residues. The germline gives CDR1 MGHRA, CDR2 YSYEKL. Trimming took off 0 bases at V and 4 bases at J, with 7 bases between the two ends. CDR3 region: CASSQETGYEQYF. The CDR3 DNA follows: TGCGCCAGCAGCCAAGAGACCGGATACGAGCAGTACTTC.

At least ten counts were recorded for this clonotype. The chain is built from TRBV11-1 and TRBJ2-1; D possibly corresponds to TRBD2 (6 bases). CDR3 length: 15 residues. V was clipped by 3 bases and J by 7 bases, with 16 bases between them. Germline V gene data show CDR1 as SGHAT and CDR2 as FQDESV (reference sequence). CDR3 loop: CASSFQGRLRNEQFF. In nucleotides, the CDR3 is TGTGCCAGCAGCTTCCAAGGGAGGCTGCGAAATGAGCAGTTCTTC.

The table lists this clonotype with many counts. The chain uses TRBV30 and TRBJ1-5; 7 bases are a match to TRBD1. CDR1 GTSNPN and CDR2 SVGIG come from the germline V gene (reference sequence). The junction had 7 bases not matched to a gene; V was cut back by 5 bases and J by 3 bases. The CDR3 is 14 residues long. The CDR3 DNA follows: TGTGCCTGGGCCCAGGGGGGCTCCAATCAGCCCCAGCATTTT. It translates to CAWAQGGSNQPQHF.